The clone carrying this T cell receptor beta chain has just a few counts. Its target is not known. These data belong to a study of T cell responses to AZD1222 COVID-19 vaccine. The study, taken as a whole, reports: The study sampled repertoires only after the peak T cell response.

Only in-frame clones appear in the TCRdb table, and some are missing; sequencing was by immunoSEQ multiplex PCR. The sample has 160,000 or so clones, 90% seen once. V trimming: 3 bases; J trimming: 6 bases; junction bases outside the gene matches: 10. Germline-derived CDR1 and CDR2 are LNHDA and SQIVND (reference sequence). The CDR3 spans 16 residues. The material was peripheral blood, obtained on day 0 of AZD1222 vaccination. This TCR was recovered from an adult in good health. The J gene is TRBJ1-5, the V gene TRBV19; 8 bases align to TRBD1. The CDR3 sequence: CASSMMRTDRVQPQHF. The CDR3 nucleotides read TGTGCCAGTAGTATGATGAGAACGGACAGGGTTCAGCCCCAGCATTTT.